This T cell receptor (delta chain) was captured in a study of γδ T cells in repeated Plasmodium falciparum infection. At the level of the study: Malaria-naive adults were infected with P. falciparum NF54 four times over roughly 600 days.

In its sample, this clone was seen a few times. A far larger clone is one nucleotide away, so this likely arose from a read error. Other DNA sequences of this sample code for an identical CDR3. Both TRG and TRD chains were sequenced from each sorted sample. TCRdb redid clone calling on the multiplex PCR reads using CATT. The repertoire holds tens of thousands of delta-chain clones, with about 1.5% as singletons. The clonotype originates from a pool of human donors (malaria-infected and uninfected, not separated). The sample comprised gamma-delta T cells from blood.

CDR3 protein: CALGNILGLGYWGIEAYTDKLIF. The CDR3 coding sequence is TGTGCTCTTGGGAACATCCTCGGGCTCGGGTACTGGGGGATAGAGGCGTACACCGATAAACTCATCTTT. V is TRDV1 and J is TRDJ1; TRDD3 matches 11 bases. TCRdb lists no J gene, so it was determined here by aligning the DNA to germline. The J segment lost 0 bases and the V segment lost 5 bases, leaving 26 bases of the junction unmatched. Germline V gives CDR1 TSWWSYY, CDR2 QGS. The CDR3 runs 23 residues.